Below, 3 T cell receptor beta chains from the same sample are listed, as sequenced in a study of T cells after yellow fever vaccination. TCRdb redid the calling of the 5' RACE reads with MiXCR, one entry per CDR3 protein. The table includes around 400,000 distinct CDR3 sequences, 9.5% to 13% detected once. This sample comprised PBMCs, obtained on the day of the first yellow fever vaccination. All receptors come from a man younger than 35 who received the YFV17D yellow fever vaccine.

The chain recombines TRBV29-1 with TRBJ2-2; TRBD1 aligns across 9 bases. Germline CDR1 reads SQVTM; CDR2 reads ANQGSEA. The CDR3 runs 15 residues. Trimming at V came to 4 bases and at J to 5 bases, leaving 8 bases not matched to a gene. CDR3 coding DNA: TGCAGCGTTGGACAAAGACAGGGGGGAACCGGGGAGCTGTTTTTT. Translated, it gives CSVGQRQGGTGELFF.

This clonotype showed up many times. The chain uses TRBV4-3 and TRBJ1-6; no clear D. Trimming stripped 0 bases from V and 3 bases from J, with 9 bases between. This CDR3 is built from 16 residues. The germline V gene encodes CDR1 LGHNA and CDR2 YSLEER. CDR3 protein: CASSQDRQFYNSPLHF. CDR3 sequence (DNA): TGCGCCAGCAGCCAAGATAGGCAGTTCTATAATTCACCCCTCCACTTT.

This clonotype has a count of ten or more. One junction end does not reproduce the germline sequence, and a read error may be involved. The chain employs TRBV18 and TRBJ2-5; the D gene could be TRBD1 or TRBD2 (5 bases each). Germline CDR1 KGHSH, CDR2 LQKENI. The CDR3 length is 16 residues. The DNA for the CDR3 is TGTGCCAGCTCACCGAATCCGGGACGGGCACAAGGGACCCAGTACTTC. This gives the protein CASSPNPGRAQGTQYF.